This is a list of T cell receptor beta chains from one sample in a study of Ad26.COV2.S vaccination and SARS-CoV-2 variants. Sequencing was performed with immunoSEQ multiplex PCR; in TCRdb, only in-frame clones are kept and a portion is missing. The sample has about 350,000 clones, roughly 90% seen once. This sample comprised peripheral blood, obtained in a trial of Ad26.COV2.S vaccine versus placebo. All receptors come from a person aged 18 to 65 who received the Ad26.COV2.S COVID-19 vaccine or a placebo. Each CDR3 is given with its conserved first and last residue. D genes are given only for firm matches. Expanded clones are given a class, and other clones once, few, many or no size at all.

clone size	J gene	V gene	D gene	CDR3 DNA	CDR3 protein
NA	TRBJ2-3	TRBV3-1/TRBV3-2	TRBD2	TGTGCCAGCAGCCAAGATTATCCGGGGGGGCCAGATACGCAGTATTTT	CASSQDYPGGPDTQYF
NA	TRBJ2-7	TRBV3-1/TRBV3-2	TRBD2	TGTGCCAGCAGCCAAGGGGAGGGTCCCTACGAGCAGTACTTC	CASSQGEGPYEQYF
NA	TRBJ2-1	TRBV25-1	TRBD2	TGTGCCAGCAGTGAATTCGGCGGGAGTTCCTACAATGAGCAGTTCTTC	CASSEFGGSSYNEQFF
once	TRBJ2-1	TRBV6-5	TRBD1	TGTGCCAGCAGAAGACCGGGACAGGGTTTAGGTGAGCAGTTCTTC	CASRRPGQGLGEQFF
NA	TRBJ2-5	TRBV7-2	TRBD2	TGTGCCAGCAGCTTAGCTAGCGGGGGGGGAGAGACCCAGTACTTC	CASSLASGGGETQYF
NA	TRBJ2-1	TRBV9	NA	TGTGCCAGCAGCGTAGGCAGCGGAAGAAGCTCCTACAATGAGCAGTTCTTC	CASSVGSGRSSYNEQFF
NA	TRBJ2-7	TRBV29-1	TRBD1	TGCAGCGTTAGGACAGGCAATTATGACGAGCAGTACTTC	CSVRTGNYDEQYF
once	TRBJ2-6	TRBV6-5	NA	TGTGCCAGCAGTTACCCAGCGTCTGGGGCCAACGTCCTGACTTTC	CASSYPASGANVLTF
NA	TRBJ1-6	TRBV4-3	TRBD1	TGCGCCAGCAGCCAGGACATGACAGGGAATAATTCACCCCTCCACTTT	CASSQDMTGNNSPLHF
NA	TRBJ2-7	TRBV5-5	TRBD1	TGTGCCAGCAGCTTGGCATCCGGGACAGGGGTTCACGAGCAGTACTTC	CASSLASGTGVHEQYF
many	TRBJ2-2	TRBV4-1	NA	TGCGCCAGCAGCCAAGGAGGCCTATTAGAGAGCACCGGGGAGCTGTTTTTT	CASSQGGLLESTGELFF
NA	TRBJ2-6	TRBV14	NA	TGTGCCAGCAGCCGTAGGGTGTTACTCGGGGCCAACGTCCTGACTTTC	CASSRRVLLGANVLTF
NA	TRBJ2-2	TRBV13	TRBD2	TGTGCCAGCAGCACAAGACGACTAGCGGTCATGAACACCGGGGAGCTGTTTTTT	CASSTRRLAVMNTGELFF
NA	TRBJ1-6	TRBV6-1	NA	TGTGCCAGCAGTGAAGGGACCCTTTTCCACTTT	CASSEGTLFHF
NA	TRBJ2-7	TRBV7-9	TRBD2	TGTGCCAGCAGCTTGGGACTAGGGGACGAGCAGTACTTC	CASSLGLGDEQYF
NA	TRBJ1-4	TRBV5-1	TRBD1	TGCGCCAGCAGTCCCGGGGACAGGATCTCTGCAACTAATGAAAAACTGTTTTTT	CASSPGDRISATNEKLFF
NA	TRBJ1-1	TRBV5-6	TRBD1	TGTGCCAGCAGCCCCCGCGGGATAGGGACAGGGGCCCCTGAAGCTTTCTTT	CASSPRGIGTGAPEAFF
NA	TRBJ2-7	TRBV18	TRBD1	TGTGCCAGCTCACCCGGGACAGGACAGAGCTCCTACGAGCAGTACTTC	CASSPGTGQSSYEQYF
NA	TRBJ1-2	TRBV30	NA	TGTGCCTCAATAGACTCAAGATATCATACGGGAGGCTACACCTTC	CASIDSRYHTGGYTF
once	TRBJ2-7	TRBV7-3	NA	TGTGCCAGCAGCCTGGATCGGGGCGAGCAGTACTTC	CASSLDRGEQYF
NA	TRBJ1-5	TRBV29-1	NA	TGCAGCGTCCAACTGGGTTATAGCAATCAGCCCCAGCATTTT	CSVQLGYSNQPQHF
once	TRBJ2-3	TRBV5-1	TRBD2	TGCGCCAGCAGCTTGTACATAGCGGGGGGGCCGTCGTCAGATACGCAGTATTTT	CASSLYIAGGPSSDTQYF
NA	TRBJ2-1	TRBV5-6	TRBD2	TGTGCCAGCAGTTATGACATCCCGGGACTAGCGACTTCCTACAATGAGCAGTTCTTC	CASSYDIPGLATSYNEQFF
NA	TRBJ2-2	TRBV30	NA	TGTGCCTGGAGGCGTACAGGAACAACCGGGGAGCTGTTTTTT	CAWRRTGTTGELFF
NA	TRBJ2-7	TRBV6-5	NA	TGTGCCAGCATGAGAACAGGCTACGAGCAGTACTTC	CASMRTGYEQYF
once	TRBJ2-1	TRBV4-1	NA	TGCGCCAGCAGCCGCCCCGAGGCTTCCGGGACCCAGGGTTGGAATGAGCAGTTCTTC	CASSRPEASGTQGWNEQFF
NA	TRBJ2-2	TRBV27	NA	TGTGCCAGCGGTCGGGTTTTTCTCGACACCGGGGAGCTGTTTTTT	CASGRVFLDTGELFF
NA	TRBJ2-1	TRBV19	NA	TGTGCCAGTAGTATTGTGGGTGCCTACAATGAGCAGTTCTTC	CASSIVGAYNEQFF
NA	TRBJ1-2	TRBV19	NA	TGTGCCAGTAGTAGACGGGAATATGGACGGAAGTTCTATGGCTACACCTTC	CASSRREYGRKFYGYTF
NA	TRBJ1-1	TRBV7-9	NA	TGTGCCAGCAGCTTCTCGGCAGATGAAGCTTTCTTT	CASSFSADEAFF
NA	TRBJ1-2	TRBV7-2	NA	TGTGCCAGCAGCTTATCGGCTCGAGTGACGCCCTCTTATGGCTACACCTTC	CASSLSARVTPSYGYTF
NA	TRBJ2-3	TRBV4-3	TRBD2	TGCGCCAGCAGCCCCCAAGGGACTACCAGTGGGACAGATACGCAGTATTTT	CASSPQGTTSGTDTQYF
NA	TRBJ1-5	TRBV4-1	NA	TGCGCCAGCAGTCGGTCGGACTATAGCAATCAGCCCCAGCATTTT	CASSRSDYSNQPQHF
NA	TRBJ2-7	TRBV4-3	NA	TGCGCCAGCAGCCACCGACGGGGGACATCCTACGAGCAGTACTTC	CASSHRRGTSYEQYF
NA	TRBJ1-1	TRBV21-1	NA	TGTGCCAGAGGGGCAGGGGGCGTGGACACTGAAGCTTTCTTT	CARGAGGVDTEAFF